These 27 T cell receptor beta chains were all obtained from the same sample, sequenced in a study of OX40 agonist ivuxolimab in advanced cancers. Produced via immunoSEQ multiplex PCR; TCRdb's table is partial and in-frame only. The table includes 70,000 or so clones, approximately 90% detected once. This sample comprised CD4+ or CD8+ T cells sorted from blood, obtained in a trial of the OX40 agonist ivuxolimab. These receptors all stem from an adult with an advanced solid tumor such as melanoma, head and neck, liver or kidney cancer.

The chain recombines TRBV27 with TRBJ2-7; 12 bases are a match to TRBD2. Germline lookup yields CDR1 MNHEY and CDR2 SMNVEV (reference sequence). Trimming cost V 5 bases and J 4 bases; bases outside gene matches: 3. The CDR3 covers 14 residues. The CDR3 DNA follows: TGTGCCAGCAGTATGCTAGCGGGAGGGTACGAGCAGTACTTC. This sequence encodes CASSMLAGGYEQYF.

The V and J genes are TRBV6-1 and TRBJ1-2, with 8 nucleotides matching TRBD1. The CDR3 runs 12 residues. CDR1 and CDR2 from the germline V gene are MNHNS and SASEGT. V trimming: 6 bases; J trimming: 5 bases; junction bases outside the gene matches: 2. The CDR3 DNA follows: TGTGCCAGCAGCAACAGGGGGTATGGCTACACCTTC. As protein: CASSNRGYGYTF.

The rearrangement uses TRBV5-4 and TRBJ2-1; D may be TRBD2 (6 bases). This CDR3 region has 16 residues. V gave up 6 bases and J gave up 0 bases, with 16 bases separating them. CDR1 is SGHNT and CDR2 is YYREEE in the germline V gene (reference sequence). The chain's CDR3 is CASTLGGADSYNEQFF. The CDR3 DNA is TGTGCCAGCACCCTAGGCGGGGCGGACTCCTACAATGAGCAGTTCTTC.

This chain connects TRBV5-8 to TRBJ2-1; 11 positions agree with TRBD1. Germline CDR1 is SGHTS and CDR2 is YDEGEE. V gave up 4 bases and J gave up 4 bases; unmatched junction bases: 7. The CDR3 consists of 16 residues. The CDR3 reads CASSPTGTGGYNEQFF. The CDR3 region has the DNA TGTGCCAGCAGCCCGACCGGGACAGGGGGATACAATGAGCAGTTCTTC.

A note on this clone: Additional DNA sequences in this sample encode the identical CDR3. This sequence joins TRBV30 and TRBJ2-1; TRBD1 is a possible D gene (5 bases). The CDR3 is made up of 15 amino acids. Trimming cost V 3 bases and J 4 bases, with 16 bases left between them. The germline CDR1 and CDR2 sequences are GTSNPN and SVGIG (reference sequence). The CDR3 sequence is CAWRGMGRPYNEQFF. The CDR3 nucleotides read TGTGCCTGGAGGGGGATGGGGCGGCCTTACAATGAGCAGTTCTTC.

This clone was found once. Other DNA sequences in this specimen translate into the identical CDR3. The chain joins TRBV18 to TRBJ2-2, with D uncertain. The CDR3 is 13 residues long. The germline V gene has CDR1 KGHSH and CDR2 LQKENI. Trimming shortened V by 3 bases and J by 2 bases, and 4 bases separated the two germline ends. Here the CDR3 reads CASSPLNTGELFF. The DNA for the CDR3 is TGTGCCAGCTCACCCCTAAACACCGGGGAGCTGTTTTTT.

This clone has a handful of counts. The J gene is TRBJ2-2, the V gene TRBV19, with D tentatively TRBD2 (5 bases). CDR3 size: 13 residues. Germline V CDR1 and CDR2: LNHDA, SQIVND (reference sequence). With 3 bases removed from V and 6 bases from J, the gap between germline ends came to 8 bases. CDR3 DNA sequence: TGTGCCAGTAGTATCAGAGCGGCCGGGGAGCTGTTTTTT. Translating it yields CASSIRAAGELFF.

The chain combines TRBV28 with TRBJ2-7; tentatively, D is TRBD2 (6 bases). Germline V lookup: CDR1 MDHEN, CDR2 SYDVKM. This CDR3 is built from 15 residues. With 6 bases removed from V and 3 bases from J, the gap between germline ends came to 18 bases. CDR3 sequence reads: CASRETAGPFYEQYF. The CDR3 DNA reads as TGTGCCAGCAGAGAAACGGCGGGACCCTTCTACGAGCAGTACTTC.

CDR3 DNA sequence: TGTGCCAGCAGCCCCACTGGGGGGATTGGGGAGCTGTTTTTT. Amino acids: CASSPTGGIGELFF. The chain has TRBV7-9 and TRBJ2-2, with a tentative D call TRBD2 (6 bases). The CDR3 length is 14 residues. CDR1 and CDR2 (germline): SEHNR, FQNEAQ (reference sequence). Trimming took off 5 bases at V and 8 bases at J, with 15 bases between the two ends.

The chain uses TRBV5-6 and TRBJ1-2; no firm D call. Germline-derived CDR1 and CDR2 are SGHDT and YYEEEE. Trimming removed 0 bases from V and 8 bases from J, with 17 bases in between. The length of the CDR3 is 15 residues. The DNA for the CDR3 is TGTGCCAGCAGCTTGGATCACGGCTTTTTGGAAGGCTACACCTTC. This encodes CASSLDHGFLEGYTF.

This clone was recorded a few times. J is TRBJ1-5 and V is TRBV5-6; TRBD1 aligns across 9 bases. The germline V gene encodes CDR1 SGHDT and CDR2 YYEEEE. Losses at the gene ends were 4 bases for V and 6 bases for J; bases not matched to a gene: 8. This CDR3 contains 15 residues. The DNA of the CDR3 is TGTGCCAGCAGCGCGACGGGACAGGGTTTTCAGCCCCAGCATTTT. It translates to CASSATGQGFQPQHF.

The V and J genes are TRBV25-1 and TRBJ2-2; the match to TRBD1 covers 12 bases. Germline V gives CDR1 MGHDK, CDR2 SYGVNS. The CDR3 is 16 residues long. Trimming at V came to 2 bases and at J to 6 bases, leaving 4 bases not matched to a gene. Written as DNA, the CDR3 is TGTGCCAGCAGTGAAGGGACAGGGGGCTATTCCGGGGAGCTGTTTTTT. This sequence encodes CASSEGTGGYSGELFF.

By sample fraction, this clone is medium-sized. The V and J genes are TRBV28 and TRBJ1-2; a possible D gene is TRBD1 (5 bases). The V end was cut by 3 bases, the J end by 8 bases, with 13 bases between. Germline CDR1 reads MDHEN; CDR2 reads SYDVKM. This CDR3 comprises 13 residues. DNA of the CDR3: TGTGCCAGCAGTTTGGTAGGGGCAGGGGGCTACACCTTC. Its translation: CASSLVGAGGYTF.

A note on this clone: One end of the junction is discordant with germline, which a read error may explain. The rearrangement joins TRBV19 to TRBJ2-7; TRBD2 might be the D (5 bases). The germline V gene encodes CDR1 LNHDA and CDR2 SQIVND (reference sequence). This CDR3 has 14 amino acids. CDR3 coding DNA: TGTACCAGTAGCTATCGGACTCGCCAAGGCGAGCAGTACTTC. Translating it yields CTSSYRTRQGEQYF.

This clone has a handful of counts. The chain is built from TRBV7-9 and TRBJ1-1; no clear D. The germline V and J ends were trimmed by 1 base and 9 bases, with 0 bases remaining between them. This CDR3 is 9 amino acids long. From germline, CDR1 is SEHNR and CDR2 FQNEAQ (reference sequence). The CDR3 is CASSLEAFF. CDR3 sequence (DNA): TGTGCCAGCAGCTTAGAAGCTTTCTTT.

The rearrangement joins TRBV9 to TRBJ2-3; TRBD1 is a possible D gene (6 bases). Germline lookup yields CDR1 SGDLS and CDR2 YYNGEE. V lost 0 bases, J lost 5 bases, and 19 bases lay in between. The CDR3 runs to 17 residues. CDR3 bases: TGTGCCAGCAGCGTAGGGGTTGGGGGCGCGTTTGGAGATACGCAGTATTTT. Amino acid sequence: CASSVGVGGAFGDTQYF.

J is TRBJ2-3 and V is TRBV5-4; tentatively, D is TRBD2 (6 bases). The germline CDR1 and CDR2 sequences are SGHNT and YYREEE (reference sequence). V was clipped by 1 base and J by 6 bases, with 9 bases between them. The CDR3 runs 13 residues. The CDR3 DNA reads TGTGCCAGCAGCTTGCGGGGGACGGATACGCAGTATTTT. The encoded protein is CASSLRGTDTQYF.

The chain combines TRBV4-3 with TRBJ2-1; D unresolved. This CDR3 comprises 14 residues. Per germline, CDR1 LGHNA and CDR2 YSLEER. V lost 1 base to trimming and J lost 9 bases, with 13 bases between them. CDR3: CASSQGNSLGEQFF. DNA for the CDR3: TGCGCCAGCAGCCAAGGAAACTCCCTGGGTGAGCAGTTCTTC.

The chain couples TRBV27 to TRBJ2-6; D gene unclear. Germline V lookup: CDR1 MNHEY, CDR2 SMNVEV (reference sequence). The V end was cut by 10 bases, the J end by 4 bases, with 14 bases between. The CDR3 is 14 residues long. CDR3 nucleotides: TGTGCCACCGGTCTAAGGGCCGGGGCCAACGTCCTGACTTTC. Translating gives CATGLRAGANVLTF.

The chain combines TRBV7-2 with TRBJ2-2, with D possibly being TRBD1 (5 bases). This CDR3 is 14 amino acids long. Deletions cut 5 bases from V and 6 bases from J, with 13 bases between. The germline CDR1 and CDR2 sequences are SGHTA and FQGNSA. For the CDR3, the DNA is TGTGCCAGCAGCAGAGACTGGGGCCCCGGGGAGCTGTTTTTT. Residues: CASSRDWGPGELFF.

This clone was counted once. The CDR3 sequence: CASSASGGAGEKLFF. CDR3 nucleotides: TGTGCCAGCAGCGCATCGGGGGGGGCAGGTGAAAAACTGTTTTTT. The rearrangement joins TRBV5-4 to TRBJ1-4, with a tentative D call TRBD1 (6 bases). The germline V gene encodes CDR1 SGHNT and CDR2 YYREEE (reference sequence). V dropped 4 bases and J dropped 7 bases, with 17 bases sitting between them. The CDR3 spans 15 residues.

This chain links TRBV5-4 with TRBJ2-1, with D tentatively TRBD1 or TRBD2 (6 bases each). This CDR3 spans 15 amino acids. The germline V and J ends were trimmed by 3 bases and 8 bases, with 18 bases remaining between them. The germline V gene encodes CDR1 SGHNT and CDR2 YYREEE (reference sequence). The CDR3 bases are TGTGCCAGCAGCTCCCCCCCGGGGGCTGGCGATGAGCAGTTCTTC. This gives the protein CASSSPPGAGDEQFF.

The genes are TRBV18 and TRBJ2-6; 7 nucleotides match TRBD1. Germline V CDR1 and CDR2: KGHSH, LQKENI. The CDR3 contains 17 residues. Losses at the gene ends were 4 bases for V and 1 base for J; bases not matched to a gene: 7. The CDR3 loop reads CASSRGQQTSGANVLTF. The CDR3 bases are TGTGCCAGCTCACGGGGACAGCAGACTTCTGGGGCCAACGTCCTGACTTTC.

The chain joins TRBV7-3 to TRBJ2-1, with 10 bases lining up with TRBD2. J was trimmed by 6 bases and V by 2 bases; bases with no gene match: 7. The CDR3 length is 16 residues. Per the germline V gene, CDR1 is SGHTA and CDR2 is FQGTGA. The CDR3 region is CASSLFSASGSNEQFF. The CDR3 coding sequence is TGTGCCAGCAGCTTATTTTCCGCTAGCGGGAGCAATGAGCAGTTCTTC.

This clone has only one observation. The chain links TRBV29-1 to TRBJ2-2; D is ambiguous. The CDR3 is 12 residues long. The V and J ends lost 7 bases and 7 bases respectively, with 13 bases between them. CDR1 is SQVTM and CDR2 is ANQGSEA in the germline V gene. The chain's CDR3 is CSARTSGGELFF. The CDR3 DNA follows: TGCAGCGCAAGGACGTCTGGCGGGGAGCTGTTTTTT.

The CDR3: CASSLGGRPADTQYF. The CDR3, as DNA: TGTGCCAGCAGCTTGGGGGGCCGGCCCGCAGATACGCAGTATTTT. This chain uses TRBV5-4 with TRBJ2-3; tentative D call: TRBD1 (5 bases). The CDR3 is made up of 15 amino acids. The germline CDR1 and CDR2 sequences are SGHNT and YYREEE (reference sequence). With 0 bases removed from V and 4 bases from J, the gap between germline ends came to 12 bases.

The V and J genes are TRBV5-1 and TRBJ2-1; D is perhaps TRBD2 (5 bases). CDR3 length equals 17 residues. CDR1 is SGHRS, CDR2 YFSETQ, per germline. Trimming pared 4 bases from V and 0 bases from J, leaving 17 bases between. The DNA of the CDR3 is TGCGCCAGCAGCCACTGGCGCCCGGGAATCTCCTACAATGAGCAGTTCTTC. It translates to CASSHWRPGISYNEQFF.